Listed below are T cell receptor beta chains from one sample, sequenced in a study of blood T cell repertoires in COVID-19. Assay: immunoSEQ multiplex PCR; the TCRdb copy retains only in-frame clones and omits some. The sample contains roughly 42,000 clones, roughly 85% of which appear only once. The sample taken for sequencing was peripheral blood. The receptors derive from a woman aged 65 to 85 in a cohort sampled during active COVID-19. Each CDR3 is given with its conserved first and last residue.

>TRBV9|TRBJ1-2
CASSLYEGGLGYGYTF
>TRBV12-3/TRBV12-4|TRBJ1-6
CASTQDRASPLHF
>TRBV7-8|TRBJ2-7
CASSPTNSYEQYF
>TRBV2|TRBJ2-5
CASSGSVRETQYF
>TRBV28|TRBJ1-1
CASRLTEGEAFF
>TRBV7-2|TRBJ2-1
CASSLGSWGGVSYNEQFF
>TRBV11-2|TRBJ2-1
CASSQRTDPSYNEQFF
>TRBV20-1|TRBJ2-7
CSASRTSGRTDEQYF
>TRBV9|TRBJ1-1
CASSESGQGVGTEAFF
>TRBV4-2|TRBJ2-3
CASSQDRGSLGADTQYF
>TRBV27|TRBJ2-2
CASSLSGGNTGELFF
>TRBV10-3|TRBJ2-3
CAISVALAGAVTQYF
>TRBV7-6|TRBJ2-7
CASSLGDSQTSAYEQYF
>TRBV9|TRBJ1-2
CASSGTPNGYGYTF
>TRBV6-2/TRBV6-3|TRBJ2-7
CASSKDRGFSYEQYF
>TRBV28|TRBJ2-3
CASSLPTGVDTQYF
>TRBV3-1/TRBV3-2|TRBJ2-4
CASALADTKNIQYF
>TRBV7-9|TRBJ2-2
CAITGGELFF
>TRBV28|TRBJ1-1
CASSVGIRAEAFF
>TRBV4-1|TRBJ2-1
CASSQSSSGRADNEQFF
>TRBV27|TRBJ2-1
CASSLTLADWGQYNEQFF
>TRBV7-9|TRBJ2-5
CASSPPGAGSGTQYF
>TRBV9|TRBJ1-3
CASSVAGQPGDTIYF
>TRBV7-2|TRBJ2-1
CASSSALSGGEQFF
>TRBV24-1|TRBJ2-2
CATSDLHGAVNTGELFF